Below are 3 T cell receptor beta chains sequenced from a single sample in a study of T cells in women clearing cervical HPV infection listed by TCRdb under 2018. Preparation of the library involved the immunoSEQ multiplex PCR assay. The clones in this table, taken by TCRdb from immuneACCESS, are in-frame only. Not every clone is retained; where verified, under half of the shortfall comes from an unresolved V gene, and the cause of the rest is unknown. This sample's table has entries for 15,000 to 20,000 clones. The ten largest clones represent around an eighth of the sample. The sequencing sample was made of blood buffy coat. Every receptor here comes from a woman aged 18 to 75 with a cervical HPV16 infection that either progressed to CIN3+ or cleared (not recorded which).

With respect to this clone: Read data end 3 residues before the CDR3 end; the end is taken from the germline J gene. V usage is TRBV12-3 or TRBV12-4 and J usage is TRBJ2-5; D unclear. The CDR3 is 12 residues long. CDR3 amino acids: CASSFSAGTQYF. The CDR3 DNA, read in part, is TGTGCCAGCAGTTTCTCGGCAGGTACC.

About this clone itself: The read gets to within 3 residues of the CDR3 end, and the germline J gene fills in the rest. The V gene is TRBV9, the J gene TRBJ1-1; D remains unclear. Germline CDR1 reads SGDLS; CDR2 reads YYNGEE. The CDR3 consists of 13 residues. Trimming stripped 1 base from V and 1 base from J, with 5 bases between. This CDR3 reads CASSVKGNTEAFF. Incomplete CDR3 DNA: TGTGCCAGCAGCGTAAAGGGGAACACTGAA.

The sequenced CDR3 bases are TGTGCCAGTAGCCTCCTCAATTCACCC. Translating gives CASSLLNSP. The complete CDR3 protein is CASSLLNSPLHF. This chain links TRBV19 with TRBJ1-6; D gene unclear. The CDR3 extends 3 residues past the end of the read, so its final part is completed from the germline J gene. Per germline, CDR1 LNHDA and CDR2 SQIVND (reference sequence). There are 12 residues in the CDR3. V dropped 6 bases and J dropped 7 bases, with 7 bases sitting between them.